One and the same sample provided the 20 T cell receptor beta chains below, sequenced in a study of brain T cells in children with intractable seizures. Only in-frame clones appear in the TCRdb table, and some are missing; sequencing was by immunoSEQ multiplex PCR. This repertoire shows tens of thousands of clones, under 95% found once; its top ten account for around 1.6%. The specimen comprised peripheral blood, sampled at surgery. The receptors here all came from a boy under two years old with tuberous sclerosis and intractable seizures.

The rearrangement links TRBV27 to TRBJ2-1; 7 bases align to TRBD2. The CDR3 sequence is 17 residues long. From germline, CDR1 is MNHEY and CDR2 SMNVEV (reference sequence). Trimming cost V 7 bases and J 1 base; bases outside gene matches: 13. CDR3 in amino acids: CASTPIPGGSSYNEQFF. The CDR3 bases are TGTGCCAGCACCCCTATTCCCGGGGGGTCGTCCTACAATGAGCAGTTCTTC.

This chain uses TRBV2 with TRBJ2-2; TRBD1 is a possible D gene (5 bases). Trimming stripped 6 bases from V and 3 bases from J, with 11 bases between. CDR1 SNHLY and CDR2 FYNNEI come from the germline V gene. The CDR3 loop spans 14 amino acids. The CDR3 sequence is CASSFPGYTGELFF. The DNA of the CDR3 is TGTGCCAGCAGCTTTCCAGGGTACACCGGGGAGCTGTTTTTT.

The genes are TRBV7-9 and TRBJ1-4; the D gene is possibly TRBD1 (6 bases). V shed 4 bases and J shed 8 bases, with 14 bases lying between them. The CDR3 is made up of 14 amino acids. Germline-derived CDR1 and CDR2 are SEHNR and FQNEAQ (reference sequence). DNA for the CDR3: TGTGCCAGCAGCTCTGGACAGCTAAGGGAAAAACTGTTTTTT. Encoded protein: CASSSGQLREKLFF.

The chain has TRBV6-5 and TRBJ1-2; possibly TRBD1 for D (6 bases). V lost 2 bases to trimming and J lost 4 bases, with 11 bases between them. Germline V gene data show CDR1 as MNHEY and CDR2 as SVGAGI. This CDR3 contains 14 residues. The CDR3 is CASSYGGSGYGYTF. In DNA, the CDR3 is TGTGCCAGCAGTTACGGGGGCAGTGGCTATGGCTACACCTTC.

This rearrangement joins TRBV11-3 to TRBJ2-1; TRBD2 matches 11 bases. Germline CDR1 is SGHNT and CDR2 is YENEEA. The CDR3 loop spans 16 amino acids. Germline trimming cut 4 bases from V and 6 bases from J; bases unmatched to any gene: 8. CDR3 bases: TGTGCCAGCAGCTCAACCCTAGCGGGGGGACCCAATGAGCAGTTCTTC. This codes for CASSSTLAGGPNEQFF.

This clone was seen just once. The gene calls are TRBV7-2 and TRBJ2-3, with TRBD2 identical over 7 bases. CDR3 length: 13 residues. From germline, CDR1 is SGHTA and CDR2 FQGNSA. The trim removed 1 base at V and 11 bases at J, leaving 6 bases unmatched. The CDR3: CASSLVVRGEQYF. The CDR3 nucleotides read TGTGCCAGCAGCTTAGTAGTTCGGGGGGAGCAGTATTTT.

The V call is TRBV7-3, the J call TRBJ1-2, with no clear D. CDR3 length: 15 residues. The germline CDR1 and CDR2 sequences are SGHTA and FQGTGA. Trimming stripped 5 bases from V and 0 bases from J, with 13 bases between. The CDR3 spells CASSQDPAANYGYTF. The DNA for the CDR3 is TGTGCCAGCAGCCAGGACCCCGCAGCTAACTATGGCTACACCTTC.

This clone has only a few counts. This sequence joins TRBV19 and TRBJ1-1, with D hard to call. Trimming cost V 5 bases and J 4 bases, with 14 bases left between them. The CDR3 length is 14 residues. Germline V gene sequence: CDR1 LNHDA, CDR2 SQIVND (reference sequence). This chain's CDR3 is CASSEGEWGTEAFF. The CDR3 DNA reads TGTGCCAGTAGTGAGGGAGAATGGGGCACTGAAGCTTTCTTT.

This clone was recorded only once. This chain joins TRBV12-3 or TRBV12-4 and TRBJ2-3, with 8 bases fitting TRBD1. Germline trimming cut 6 bases from V and 3 bases from J; bases unmatched to any gene: 2. The CDR3 runs to 13 residues. As DNA, the CDR3 is TGTGCCAGCAGAGGACAGGGTACAGATACGCAGTATTTT. It codes for CASRGQGTDTQYF.

This sequence joins TRBV12-5 and TRBJ2-1, with TRBD1 matching 9 bases. Germline CDR1 and CDR2: LGHNT and FRNRAP. Trimming removed 3 bases from V and 0 bases from J; junction bases left unmatched: 12. This CDR3 is built from 19 residues. The CDR3 loop is CASGLGTGLAGSSYNEQFF. CDR3 sequence (DNA): TGTGCTAGTGGTTTAGGGACAGGGTTGGCGGGGAGCTCCTACAATGAGCAGTTCTTC.

The V and J genes are TRBV9 and TRBJ1-1; D is possibly TRBD1 (6 bases). V was cut by 0 bases and J by 3 bases, with 12 bases left in between. The germline V gene has CDR1 SGDLS and CDR2 YYNGEE. The CDR3 has 15 amino acids. The CDR3 loop reads CASSVEGTTYTEAFF. The CDR3 bases are TGTGCCAGCAGCGTAGAGGGGACAACATACACTGAAGCTTTCTTT.

The gene calls are TRBV4-1 and TRBJ2-6, with D perhaps TRBD1 or TRBD2 (6 bases each). The germline gives CDR1 MGHRA, CDR2 YSYEKL. V lost 4 bases and J 0 bases, leaving 22 bases between the germline ends. The CDR3 is 20 residues long. CDR3 protein: CASSRGGGDTRGSGANVLTF. The DNA of the CDR3 is TGCGCCAGCAGCCGCGGTGGCGGGGACACCCGGGGCTCTGGGGCCAACGTCCTGACTTTC.

The genes are TRBV5-1 and TRBJ1-1; D is possibly TRBD1 (5 bases). The CDR3 runs 12 residues. Germline CDR1 is SGHRS and CDR2 is YFSETQ. V was trimmed by 4 bases and J by 3 bases, leaving 7 bases between them. The CDR3: CASSVGHTEAFF. CDR3 nucleotide sequence: TGCGCCAGCAGCGTGGGGCACACTGAAGCTTTCTTT.

The gene calls are TRBV5-1 and TRBJ1-1, with 8 bases lining up with TRBD1. The germline gives CDR1 SGHRS, CDR2 YFSETQ. The V segment lost 4 bases and the J segment 5 bases; nucleotides outside the gene matches: 10. The CDR3 extends over 15 amino acids. CDR3 protein: CASSPGARGRTEAFF. In DNA, the CDR3 is TGCGCCAGCAGCCCGGGGGCCAGGGGGCGAACTGAAGCTTTCTTT.

The chain has TRBV9 and TRBJ2-2; 11 bases align to TRBD2. The V and J ends lost 4 bases and 5 bases, in that order; junction bases with no gene match: 10. This CDR3 is built from 17 residues. Germline V gene sequence: CDR1 SGDLS, CDR2 YYNGEE. As DNA, the CDR3 is TGTGCCAGCAGCCCCAGAGGACTAGCGGGCACTACCGGGGAGCTGTTTTTT. This translates into CASSPRGLAGTTGELFF.

The chain combines TRBV2 with TRBJ2-7; D perhaps matches TRBD1 (6 bases). The length of the CDR3 is 14 residues. Trimming took off 8 bases at V and 3 bases at J, with 17 bases between the two ends. CDR1 is SNHLY, CDR2 FYNNEI, per germline. This chain's CDR3 is CASHYSGAGYEQYF. The CDR3 DNA reads as TGTGCCAGCCACTATTCAGGGGCGGGCTACGAGCAGTACTTC.

The CDR3, as DNA: TGTGCCAGCAGCGTAGACCCCATGAACACTGAAGCTTTCTTT. This codes for CASSVDPMNTEAFF. The V gene is TRBV9, the J gene TRBJ1-1, with D hard to call. CDR3 length: 14 amino acids. Trimming removed 0 bases at V and 0 bases at J, with 6 bases between. Germline V gene sequence: CDR1 SGDLS, CDR2 YYNGEE. The entire variable domain, with the rest obtained from reference TRBV9 and TRBJ1-1, is as follows: DSGVTQTPKHLITATGQRVTLRCSPRSGDLSVYWYQQSLDQGLQFLIQYYNGEERAKGNILERFSAQQFPDLHSELNLSSLELGDSALYFCASSVDPMNTEAFFGQGTRLTVV.

DNA of the CDR3: TGTGCCAGCAGCCTTTCCACCTACGAGCAGTACTTC. Translating gives CASSLSTYEQYF. The chain is built from TRBV5-6 and TRBJ2-7; D remains unclear. Germline lookup yields CDR1 SGHDT and CDR2 YYEEEE. The V end was cut by 4 bases, the J end by 2 bases, with 7 bases between. The CDR3 length is 12 residues.

The chain recombines TRBV18 with TRBJ2-1; TRBD1 aligns across 8 bases. Trimming at V came to 6 bases and at J to 5 bases, leaving 3 bases not matched to a gene. Germline-derived CDR1 and CDR2 are KGHSH and LQKENI. This CDR3 is 13 amino acids long. The CDR3 DNA sequence: TGTGCCAGCTCCCCGGGACAGGACAATGAGCAGTTCTTC. Protein product: CASSPGQDNEQFF.

This CDR3 reads CASSPKGRDSGNTIYF. DNA for the CDR3: TGTGCCAGCAGCCCAAAGGGGCGGGACTCTGGAAACACCATATATTTT. The V and J genes are TRBV7-3 and TRBJ1-3, with TRBD1 as a possible D gene (5 bases). V dropped 5 bases and J dropped 0 bases, with 14 bases sitting between them. The germline V gene encodes CDR1 SGHTA and CDR2 FQGTGA. The CDR3 is made up of 16 amino acids.